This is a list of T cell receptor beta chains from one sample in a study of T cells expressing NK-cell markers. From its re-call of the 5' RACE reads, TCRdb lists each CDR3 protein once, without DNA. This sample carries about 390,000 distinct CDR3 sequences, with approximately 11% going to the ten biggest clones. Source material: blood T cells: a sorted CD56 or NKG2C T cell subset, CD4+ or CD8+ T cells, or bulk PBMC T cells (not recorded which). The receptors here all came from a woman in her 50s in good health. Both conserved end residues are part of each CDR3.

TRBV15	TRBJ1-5	CATSRDLRQPQHF
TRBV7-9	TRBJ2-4	CASSLGPSTKNIQYF
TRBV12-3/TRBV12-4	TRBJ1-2	CASSFQGAYGYTF
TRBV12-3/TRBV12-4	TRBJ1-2	CASSLGSYLYGYTF
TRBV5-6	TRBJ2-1	CASSLVKNEQFF
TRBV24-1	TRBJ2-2	CATSDLGVTNTGELFF
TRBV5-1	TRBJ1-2	CASSLDSPANYGYTF
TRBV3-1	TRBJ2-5	CASSQDMANEETQYF
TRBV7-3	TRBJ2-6	CASSLTVSGANVLTF
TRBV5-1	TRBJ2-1	CASTLTSPVGNEQFF
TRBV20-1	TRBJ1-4	CSASDAWATNEKLFF
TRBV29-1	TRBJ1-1	CSVELGLYQNTEAFF
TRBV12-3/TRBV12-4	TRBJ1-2	CASSRQGALSYGYTF
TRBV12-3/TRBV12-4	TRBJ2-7	CASSLVAGGWEQYF
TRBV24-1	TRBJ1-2	CATSADGYKSDGYTF
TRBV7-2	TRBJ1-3	CASSLAFSGNTIYF
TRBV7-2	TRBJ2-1	CASSSRQPGLYNEQFF
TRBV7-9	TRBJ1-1	CASSLVTGGKVFF
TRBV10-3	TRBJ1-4	CAISSFRGQGLTNEKLFF
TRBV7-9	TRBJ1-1	CASSPLTGKAFF
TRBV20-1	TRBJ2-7	CSGAIGTSPYEQYF
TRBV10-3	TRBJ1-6	CATWRTGSPLHF
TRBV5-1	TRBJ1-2	CASSPTGQGIYGYTF
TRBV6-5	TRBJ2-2	CASSSYPPNLNTGELFF
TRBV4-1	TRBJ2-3	CASSLTPGLPDTQYF
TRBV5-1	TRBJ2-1	CASSLSSGTLEFF
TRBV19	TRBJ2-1	CASTSRRLGDGNEQFF
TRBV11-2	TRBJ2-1	CASSSGTSEYNEQFF
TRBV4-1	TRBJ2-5	CASSQATGREAGETQYF
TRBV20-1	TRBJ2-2	CSARGPSGKVWELFF
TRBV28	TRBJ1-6	CASMAENSPLHF
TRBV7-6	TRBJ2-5	CASSGPPEKRNQETQYF
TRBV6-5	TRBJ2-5	CASSRTVQETQYF
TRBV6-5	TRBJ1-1	CASSRMGVGGGNTEAFF
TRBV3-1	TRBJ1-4	CASSQEGPRGKLFF
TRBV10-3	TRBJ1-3	CAISGPSSGNTIYF
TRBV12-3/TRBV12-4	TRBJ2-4	CASSLIAANIQYF
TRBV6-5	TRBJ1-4	CASRRTGVGEKLFF
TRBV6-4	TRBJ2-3	CASSGSPGLTTDTQYF
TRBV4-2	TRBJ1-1	CASSQDPSRGTEAFF
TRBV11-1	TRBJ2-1	CASSPSAAGQGWDEQFF
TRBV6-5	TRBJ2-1	CASSYGEGEFF
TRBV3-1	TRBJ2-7	CASSGRDYEQYF
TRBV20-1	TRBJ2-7	CSARGLTGGITYEQYF
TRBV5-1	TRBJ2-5	CASSTTGVGRETQYF
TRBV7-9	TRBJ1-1	CATWGWDRNNTEAFF
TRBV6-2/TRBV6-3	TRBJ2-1	CASTLKIAVLYNEQFF
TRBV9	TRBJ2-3	CASSVAQDTQYF
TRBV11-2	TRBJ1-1	CASSLVGSKNTEAFF
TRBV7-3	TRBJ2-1	CASSLTGTGMRAQFF